The rows below give T cell receptor beta chains drawn from one sample of a study of early T cells in non-severe SARS-CoV-2 infection. TCRdb re-called the 5' RACE reads with MiXCR, one entry per CDR3 protein. The profile shows 65,000 to 80,000 distinct CDR3 sequences, about 11% of them singletons. The sample taken for sequencing was whole blood. The origin of the receptors is an adult who was a healthcare worker with PCR-confirmed SARS-CoV-2 infection or an uninfected control (not recorded which). The CDR3 runs from the conserved cysteine through the conserved F or W. The order of the fields is V gene, D gene, J gene, clone size, CDR3 DNA, CDR3 protein. D genes are given only for firm matches. Clone size appears in some rows only: once, few, many, or a class for an expanded clone.

TRBV7-2	TRBD1	TRBJ1-1	many	TGTGCCAGCAGTACACAGGGGGCGCGTGAAGCTTTCTTT	CASSTQGAREAFF
TRBV27	TRBD1	TRBJ2-5	many	TGTGCCAGCAGTTCACGGACAGGGGGCATTAGCGGGCAAGAGACCCAGTACTTC	CASSSRTGGISGQETQYF
TRBV5-4	TRBD1	TRBJ1-2	many	TGTGCCAGCAGCTGGCGTAGGGGCTCGGAGGGGGCAGATGGCTACACCTTC	CASSWRRGSEGADGYTF
TRBV6-4	-	TRBJ2-1	-	TGTGCCAGCAGTGACCGGGACAACAATGAGCAGTTCTTC	CASSDRDNNEQFF
TRBV6-5	-	TRBJ2-3	many	TGTGCCAGCAGTCGGGGCTTATGGGATACGCAGTATTTT	CASSRGLWDTQYF
TRBV11-3	-	TRBJ2-5	-	TGTGCCAGCAGCGCGGCCGGGGAGACCCAGTACTTC	CASSAAGETQYF
TRBV10-1	-	TRBJ2-1	few	TGCGCCAGCAGTGATAGTTGGTACAATGAGCAGTTCTTC	CASSDSWYNEQFF
TRBV7-9	TRBD1	TRBJ1-6	-	TGTGCCAGCAGCTTAGCGGGCAGGGGGTCACCCCTCCACTTT	CASSLAGRGSPLHF
TRBV12-3/TRBV12-4	-	TRBJ1-3	few	TGTGCCAGCAGTTTAGGGGCAGACTCTGGAAACACCATATATTTT	CASSLGADSGNTIYF
TRBV5-8	TRBD1	TRBJ2-4	-	TGTGCCAGCAGCCCGGCAGGGGACAGGGTCCCACAAGATCCCGGGGCCAAAAACATTCAGTACTTC	CASSPAGDRVPQDPGAKNIQYF
TRBV7-6	-	TRBJ2-2	many	TGTGCCAGCAGCCCCCGGGTTAGCAACACCGGGGAGCTGTTTTTT	CASSPRVSNTGELFF
TRBV7-6	-	TRBJ2-2	-	TGTGCCAGCAGCTTAGTTTTGGGGCCCACCGGGGAGCTGTTTTTT	CASSLVLGPTGELFF
TRBV6-2/TRBV6-3	TRBD2	TRBJ2-3	few	TGTGCCGGCGGGGGGAGTGCTGCCACAGATACGCAGTATTTT	CAGGGSAATDTQYF
TRBV30	-	TRBJ2-7	few	TGTGCCTGGGCGGCAGGGCTACACGAGCAGTACTTC	CAWAAGLHEQYF
TRBV28	-	TRBJ1-3	many	TGTGCCAGCAGTTTCCCAGATGGAAACACCATATATTTT	CASSFPDGNTIYF
TRBV25-1	-	TRBJ1-1	many	TGTGCCAGCAGTGCTACCCCCTTAAGGATGAACACTGAAGCTTTCTTT	CASSATPLRMNTEAFF
TRBV14	-	TRBJ2-1	few	TGTGCCAGCAGCGCCCGATTAGAGCAGTTCTTC	CASSARLEQFF
TRBV20-1	TRBD1	TRBJ2-7	few	TGCAGTGCTGCGCCCTGGGCAGGGGGCAATTTAGGCCCCTACAGCTCCTACGAGCAGTACTTC	CSAAPWAGGNLGPYSSYEQYF
TRBV9	TRBD1	TRBJ2-6	many	TGTGCCAGCAGTGACCCGGGACAGGGAAGTGGGGCCAACGTCCTGACTTTC	CASSDPGQGSGANVLTF
TRBV19	-	TRBJ1-6	-	TGTGCCAGTAGTACCCCCGGCGGGGGTAGGAGGGATTCACCCCTCCACTTT	CASSTPGGGRRDSPLHF
TRBV14	-	TRBJ2-3	few	TGTGCCAGCAGCCAAGTCCTCGGCCGCGCAGATACGCAGTATTTT	CASSQVLGRADTQYF
TRBV4-3	-	TRBJ2-3	many	TGCGCCAGCAGCCAAGACTGGAGGGGGGATACGCAGTATTTT	CASSQDWRGDTQYF
TRBV5-1	-	TRBJ2-7	many	TGCGCCAGCAGCTTGAATCAGGCAGGGGGGTCTGAGCAGTACTTC	CASSLNQAGGSEQYF